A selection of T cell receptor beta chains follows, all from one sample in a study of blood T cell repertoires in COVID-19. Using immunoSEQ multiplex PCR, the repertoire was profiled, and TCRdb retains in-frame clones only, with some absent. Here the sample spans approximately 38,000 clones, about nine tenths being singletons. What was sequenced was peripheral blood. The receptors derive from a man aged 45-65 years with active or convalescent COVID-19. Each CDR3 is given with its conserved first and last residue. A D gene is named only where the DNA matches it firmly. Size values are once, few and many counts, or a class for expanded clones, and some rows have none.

DNA: TGCGCCAGCAGCCAACCTAGCGGGGGCGAGGATACGCAGTATTTT; CDR3: CASSQPSGGEDTQYF; J: TRBJ2-3; V: TRBV4-1; size: -; length: 15; D: TRBD2
DNA: TGTGCCATCCCACTGCAAACGGCGGACTATGGCTACACCTTC; CDR3: CAIPLQTADYGYTF; J: TRBJ1-2; V: TRBV6-5; size: few; length: 14; D: -
DNA: TGTGCCACCAGCAGAGTTGACAGGAGCACAGATACGCAGTATTTT; CDR3: CATSRVDRSTDTQYF; J: TRBJ2-3; V: TRBV15; size: -; length: 15; D: -
DNA: TGTGCCAGCAGTCCCAGGGGGGTTAACACTGAAGCTTTCTTT; CDR3: CASSPRGVNTEAFF; J: TRBJ1-1; V: TRBV7-2; size: -; length: 14; D: TRBD1
DNA: TGTGCCAGCAGTCCCTACAGAGACACCGGGGAGCTGTTTTTT; CDR3: CASSPYRDTGELFF; J: TRBJ2-2; V: TRBV27; size: -; length: 14; D: -
DNA: TGTGCCAGCAGCCCCGTAGATACGCAGTATTTT; CDR3: CASSPVDTQYF; J: TRBJ2-3; V: TRBV9; size: -; length: 11; D: -
DNA: TGTGCCAGCAGTTACCGGGACACCCACACAGATACGCAGTATTTT; CDR3: CASSYRDTHTDTQYF; J: TRBJ2-3; V: TRBV27; size: -; length: 15; D: -
DNA: TGTGCCAGCAGTCGGACAGCCGGGGCCAACGTCCTGACTTTC; CDR3: CASSRTAGANVLTF; J: TRBJ2-6; V: TRBV6-2/TRBV6-3; size: once; length: 14; D: -
DNA: TGTGCCAGCAGTGCCATCGAACAGAGCGAAGCTTTCTTT; CDR3: CASSAIEQSEAFF; J: TRBJ1-1; V: TRBV2; size: -; length: 13; D: -
DNA: TGTGCCTGGAGTTGGGACACCCGAGAGCAGTTCTTC; CDR3: CAWSWDTREQFF; J: TRBJ2-1; V: TRBV30; size: -; length: 12; D: -